The rows below give T cell receptor beta chains drawn from one sample of a study of shared T cell receptors in the human thymus. TCRdb's copy holds only in-frame clones and misses some; the assay was immunoSEQ multiplex PCR. The table shows 600,000 or so clones, with around 87% occurring only once. The same sample was also used in a study of human thymus T cells.

The sequencing sample was made of thymocytes. All receptors come from a boy less than two years old with a congenital heart defect. CDR3s leave out the opening cysteine and the closing phenylalanine or tryptophan. Fields, in order: J gene, V gene, CDR3 protein.

>TRBJ2-3|TRBV7-8
ASSEPGTGNQDTQY
>TRBJ2-7|TRBV10-1
ASRSGLGSSYEQY
>TRBJ1-1|TRBV20-1
SASPDTEAF
>TRBJ2-1|TRBV11-2
ASSLELVPGTEPTIEQF
>TRBJ2-3|TRBV7-2
ASSFARDTDTQY
>TRBJ1-2|TRBV14
ASSHLTGVHYGYT
>TRBJ1-6|TRBV6-5
ASSYRPQGPASPLH
>TRBJ1-5|TRBV25-1
ASTGGMGNQPQH
>TRBJ2-3|TRBV5-1
ASVLAGGRADTQY
>TRBJ1-1|TRBV14
ASSQEGPSSIRGPAF
>TRBJ2-2|TRBV30
AWRTIIGLASGELF
>TRBJ1-4|TRBV4-3
ASSHPYGGATNEKLF
>TRBJ2-7|TRBV7-8
ASSKGHFMVYEQY
>TRBJ1-6|TRBV28
ASSLTPRAGAESPLH
>TRBJ2-7|TRBV6-4
ASGELAGGPYEQY
>TRBJ1-5|TRBV5-8
ASSLGQGVINQPQH
>TRBJ2-7|TRBV7-2
ASSRNSYEQY
>TRBJ1-6|TRBV4-3
ASSQVPKRDSRGFSYNSPLH
>TRBJ2-3|TRBV30
AWSVQGSIRSTDTQY
>TRBJ2-2|TRBV25-1
ASSEGVGELF